The 2 T cell receptor beta chains below come from one sample, sequenced in a study of cytomegalovirus exposure and HLA in healthy donors. A multiplex PCR was run with 60 Vbeta primers and 13 Jbeta primers. Repertoires were generated with immunoSEQ multiplex PCR, while TCRdb's copy carries only in-frame clones and drops some. The sample yields some 170,000 clones, 79% seen once. Sequenced: PBMCs. Every receptor here comes from a man in his forties in good health and CMV-seronegative.

V is TRBV11-2 and J is TRBJ2-2, with 7 bases lining up with TRBD2. V trimming: 5 bases; J trimming: 3 bases; junction bases outside the gene matches: 6. This CDR3 has 15 residues. Looked up from germline, CDR1 is SGHAT and CDR2 is FQNNGV. The CDR3 DNA reads as TGTGCCAGCAGCGGTTGGGGGGGGGACACCGGGGAGCTGTTTTTT. This gives the protein CASSGWGGDTGELFF. The whole variable domain, filled in from reference TRBV11-2 and TRBJ2-2, reads EAGVAQSPRYKIIEKRQSVAFWCNPISGHATLYWYQQILGQGPKLLIQFQNNGVVDDSQLPKDRFSAERLKGVDSTLKIQPAKLEDSAVYLCASSGWGGDTGELFFGEGSRLTVL.

In this sample, this clone turned up once. This sequence joins TRBV6-5 and TRBJ1-1; D is uncertain. V gave up 6 bases and J gave up 2 bases, with 13 bases separating them. The length of the CDR3 is 14 residues. CDR1 and CDR2 from the germline V gene are MNHEY and SVGAGI. For the CDR3, the DNA is TGTGCCAGCAGCCTATTGAGAACTAACACTGAAGCTTTCTTT. It yields the protein CASSLLRTNTEAFF.